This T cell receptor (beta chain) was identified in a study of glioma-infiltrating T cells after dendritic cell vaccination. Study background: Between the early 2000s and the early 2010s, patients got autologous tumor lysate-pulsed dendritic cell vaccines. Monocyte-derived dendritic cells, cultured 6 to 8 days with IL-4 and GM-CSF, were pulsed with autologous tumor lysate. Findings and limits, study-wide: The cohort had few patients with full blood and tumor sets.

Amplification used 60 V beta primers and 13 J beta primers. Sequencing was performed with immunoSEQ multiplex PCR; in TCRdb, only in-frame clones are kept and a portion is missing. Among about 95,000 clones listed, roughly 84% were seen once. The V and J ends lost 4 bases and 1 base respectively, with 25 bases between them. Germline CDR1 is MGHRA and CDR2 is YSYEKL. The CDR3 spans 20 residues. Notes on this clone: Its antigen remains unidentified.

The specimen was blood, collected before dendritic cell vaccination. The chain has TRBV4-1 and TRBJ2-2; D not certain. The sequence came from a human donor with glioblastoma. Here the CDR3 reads CASSPLGVRNLVLNTGELFF. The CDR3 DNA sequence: TGCGCCAGCAGCCCCCTCGGTGTCCGAAATTTGGTACTGAACACCGGGGAGCTGTTTTTT.